The 25 T cell receptor beta chains below were found in one sample sequenced in a study of Ad26.COV2.S vaccination and SARS-CoV-2 variants (dated by TCRdb to the early 2020s). Libraries were built with the immunoSEQ multiplex PCR assay. TCRdb took over this immuneACCESS table, retaining in-frame rearrangements with V and J assigned. Such tables are incomplete; in checked studies, under half of the missing clones stem from an unresolved V gene, and the remainder is unexplained. Counted in this sample were 350,000 to 450,000 clones; about 92% of them appeared once. Of the sample, about 3.8% is held by the ten largest clones. Read against the paper, the sample's time point label means: individuals recovered from natural SARS-CoV-2 infection. Sequenced material: peripheral blood, taken after recovery from COVID-19. These receptors all come from a human donor who had recovered from COVID-19.

The rearrangement links TRBV5-6 to TRBJ1-5, with D maybe TRBD1 (5 bases). The ends were cut back, 2 bases at V and 4 bases at J, with 10 bases in the middle. CDR3 length: 14 residues. Germline values: CDR1 SGHDT, CDR2 YYEEEE. CDR3 bases: TGTGCCAGCAGCTTATTAGGGGAGAATCAGCCCCAGCATTTT. It specifies CASSLLGENQPQHF.

This chain links TRBV9 with TRBJ2-7; D not resolved. Trimming took 0 bases from V and 2 from J, leaving 9 bases between them. Germline V lookup: CDR1 SGDLS, CDR2 YYNGEE. This CDR3 is built from 14 residues. CDR3 sequence reads: CASSVGGQTYEQYF. The CDR3 region has the DNA TGTGCCAGCAGCGTAGGCGGTCAAACCTACGAGCAGTACTTC.

The rearrangement links TRBV5-4 to TRBJ2-3; D is unclear. CDR3 length: 16 residues. Per germline, CDR1 SGHNT and CDR2 YYREEE (reference sequence). Trimming stripped 4 bases from V and 1 base from J, with 16 bases between. The CDR3 region is CASSPPLGQRTDTQYF. In DNA, the CDR3 is TGTGCCAGCAGCCCCCCTCTTGGTCAGCGCACAGATACGCAGTATTTT. Combining the CDR3 with reference TRBV5-4 and TRBJ2-3 gives the whole variable domain ETGVTQSPTHLIKTRGQQVTLRCSSQSGHNTVSWYQQALGQGPQFIFQYYREEENGRGNFPPRFSGLQFPNYSSELNVNALELDDSALYLCASSPPLGQRTDTQYFGPGTRLTVL.

The chain employs TRBV19 and TRBJ1-2; D is ambiguous. Germline V gene lookup returns CDR1 LNHDA and CDR2 SQIVND (reference sequence). V lost 6 bases and J lost 2, with 13 bases in between. CDR3 size: 14 residues. The CDR3, as DNA: TGTGCCAGTAGGGATGGCAGTCAAAACTATGGCTACACCTTC. Its translation is CASRDGSQNYGYTF. The variable domain in full, with the rest retrieved from reference TRBV19 and TRBJ1-2, is DGGITQSPKYLFRKEGQNVTLSCEQNLNHDAMYWYRQDPGQGLRLIYYSQIVNDFQKGDIAEGYSVSREKKESFPLTVTSAQKNPTAFYLCASRDGSQNYGYTFGSGTRLTVV.

This clone has only one observation. This chain connects TRBV4-3 to TRBJ1-2, with D possibly being TRBD1 (5 bases). This CDR3 region has 15 residues. Germline lookup yields CDR1 LGHNA and CDR2 YSLEER. V lost 4 bases and J 1 base, leaving 13 bases between the germline ends. This CDR3 reads CASSPERDFNYGYTF. CDR3 DNA sequence: TGCGCCAGCAGCCCAGAACGGGACTTTAACTATGGCTACACCTTC.

V is TRBV6-1 and J is TRBJ2-4; D is uncertain. From germline, CDR1 is MNHNS and CDR2 SASEGT. V lost 1 base and J 2 bases, leaving 6 bases between the germline ends. This CDR3 contains 14 residues. CDR3 sequence: CASSEEGSKNIQYF. The CDR3 DNA reads as TGTGCCAGCAGTGAAGAGGGCTCCAAAAACATTCAGTACTTC.

V usage is TRBV20-1 and J usage is TRBJ1-4, with D possibly TRBD1 on 6 matching bases. Germline CDR1 reads DFQATT; CDR2 reads SNEGSKA (reference sequence). V gave up 6 bases and J gave up 8 bases, with 10 bases separating them. The CDR3 has 11 amino acids. The CDR3 DNA follows: TGCAGTGCAGAGGGGGGAGAAAAACTGTTTTTT. It yields the protein CSAEGGEKLFF.

The chain has TRBV5-1 and TRBJ2-7, with D perhaps TRBD1 (6 bases). The CDR3 length is 16 residues. With 0 bases removed from V and 0 bases from J, the gap between germline ends came to 13 bases. Germline V CDR1 and CDR2: SGHRS, YFSETQ. DNA of the CDR3: TGCGCCAGCAGCTTGGGGACAGTCCACAGCTCCTACGAGCAGTACTTC. Translating gives CASSLGTVHSSYEQYF.

The chain carries TRBV6-5 and TRBJ1-2; TRBD1 might be the D (6 bases). The CDR3 is 15 residues long. Trimming took 6 bases from V and 8 from J, leaving 22 bases between them. Germline V gives CDR1 MNHEY, CDR2 SVGAGI. This CDR3 reads CASRSGKQGVHGYTF. The CDR3 DNA is TGTGCCAGCAGGTCCGGGAAACAGGGAGTCCACGGCTACACCTTC.

This chain connects TRBV7-2 to TRBJ1-6; no clear D gene. The V gene's germline CDR1 is SGHTA and CDR2 FQGNSA. This CDR3 region has 11 residues. V was cut by 4 bases and J by 6 bases, with 1 base left in between. The DNA of the CDR3 is TGTGCCAGCAGCTCTAATTCACCCCTCCACTTT. Translation gives CASSSNSPLHF.

V gene TRBV5-1 combines with J gene TRBJ2-2; D perhaps matches TRBD2 (6 bases). Germline values: CDR1 SGHRS, CDR2 YFSETQ. V was shortened by 2 bases and J by 6 bases, with 8 bases between the two germline ends. The CDR3 sequence is 13 residues long. DNA for the CDR3: TGCGCCAGCAGCTTACTAGCTCCCGGGGAGCTGTTTTTT. It yields the protein CASSLLAPGELFF.

This chain connects TRBV6-5 to TRBJ2-2, with unresolved D. Germline V gives CDR1 MNHEY, CDR2 SVGAGI. This CDR3 spans 13 amino acids. V shed 2 bases and J shed 3 bases, with 4 bases lying between them. The CDR3 protein is CASSYQDTGELFF. For the CDR3, the DNA is TGTGCCAGCAGTTACCAGGACACCGGGGAGCTGTTTTTT.

V is TRBV9 and J is TRBJ2-2; perhaps TRBD2 as D (6 bases). Germline V gives CDR1 SGDLS, CDR2 YYNGEE. The CDR3 totals 16 residues. Trimming took 2 bases from V and 2 from J, leaving 13 bases between them. CDR3 nucleotides: TGTGCCAGCAGCGTGCGGCGGGGAGCCAACACCGGGGAGCTGTTTTTT. Amino acid sequence: CASSVRRGANTGELFF.

The gene calls are TRBV4-3 and TRBJ1-3; D is possibly TRBD1 (5 bases). The CDR3 runs 15 residues. CDR1 LGHNA and CDR2 YSLEER come from the germline V gene. Between the trimmed V and J ends, which lost 0 bases and 4 bases, there was a span of 10 bases. Here the CDR3 DNA reads TGCGCCAGCAGCCAAGACCTAGGACAAGGAAACACCATATATTTT. It encodes CASSQDLGQGNTIYF.

The chain carries TRBV19 and TRBJ2-3, with D hard to call. The germline V gene encodes CDR1 LNHDA and CDR2 SQIVND (reference sequence). Trimming took 2 bases from V and 5 from J, leaving 5 bases between them. The CDR3 loop spans 12 amino acids. The CDR3 loop reads CASSIRQDTQYF. The CDR3 bases are TGTGCCAGTAGTATAAGGCAAGATACGCAGTATTTT.

The chain combines TRBV6-2 or TRBV6-3 with TRBJ2-3; 12 nucleotides agree with TRBD2. Germline-derived CDR1 and CDR2 are MNHEY and SVGEGT. The length of the CDR3 is 15 residues. After removal of 6 bases from V and 1 base from J, the junction contained 2 bases not matched to a gene. The CDR3 sequence: CASSRTSGGTDTQYF. Here the CDR3 DNA reads TGTGCCAGCAGCCGGACTAGCGGGGGCACAGATACGCAGTATTTT.

The V and J genes are TRBV10-1 and TRBJ1-4; TRBD1 aligns across 7 bases. Trimming at V came to 5 bases and at J to 5 bases, leaving 5 bases not matched to a gene. Germline V lookup: CDR1 WNHNN, CDR2 SYGVQD (reference sequence). CDR3 length equals 14 residues. CDR3 DNA sequence: TGCGCCAGCAGTCTCGGGACAGACAATGAAAAACTGTTTTTT. Amino acids: CASSLGTDNEKLFF.

The V gene is TRBV19, the J gene TRBJ2-1; 9 bases line up with TRBD1. The CDR3 is 19 residues long. V lost 6 bases and J lost 0; bases outside the gene matches: 15. The germline V gene encodes CDR1 LNHDA and CDR2 SQIVND (reference sequence). The CDR3 sequence: CASSTRTPGTGFSYNEQFF. The CDR3, as DNA: TGTGCCAGTAGCACCCGGACCCCCGGGACAGGGTTCTCCTACAATGAGCAGTTCTTC. Full variable domain (rest looked up from reference TRBV19 and TRBJ2-1): DGGITQSPKYLFRKEGQNVTLSCEQNLNHDAMYWYRQDPGQGLRLIYYSQIVNDFQKGDIAEGYSVSREKKESFPLTVTSAQKNPTAFYLCASSTRTPGTGFSYNEQFFGPGTRLTVL.

The chain joins TRBV5-1 to TRBJ1-2; 8 positions match TRBD1. V shed 2 bases, J shed 4 bases, and the junction held 10 bases outside the gene matches. CDR3 length: 16 residues. The germline CDR1 and CDR2 sequences are SGHRS and YFSETQ. The CDR3: CASSFGQGKGAYGYTF. CDR3 coding DNA: TGCGCCAGCAGCTTTGGACAGGGCAAGGGGGCCTATGGCTACACCTTC. The full variable domain, rest sourced from reference TRBV5-1 and TRBJ1-2, is KAGVTQTPRYLIKTRGQQVTLSCSPISGHRSVSWYQQTPGQGLQFLFEYFSETQRNKGNFPGRFSGRQFSNSRSEMNVSTLELGDSALYLCASSFGQGKGAYGYTFGSGTRLTVV.

The rearrangement joins TRBV6-5 to TRBJ1-1; D unresolved. The germline V gene encodes CDR1 MNHEY and CDR2 SVGAGI. There are 13 residues in the CDR3. V lost 10 bases to trimming and J lost 1 base, with 13 bases between them. This CDR3 is CATFDTSNTEAFF. CDR3 DNA sequence: TGTGCCACCTTCGACACATCGAACACTGAAGCTTTCTTT.

The chain links TRBV27 to TRBJ1-1; tentative D call: TRBD1 (6 bases). Germline assignment: CDR1 MNHEY and CDR2 SMNVEV (reference sequence). The CDR3 is 13 residues long. V was trimmed by 6 bases and J by 2 bases, leaving 10 bases between them. The CDR3 DNA is TGTGCCAGCAGCATAGGGGGAAACACTGAAGCTTTCTTT. This gives the protein CASSIGGNTEAFF.

This chain joins TRBV20-1 and TRBJ1-2, with D hard to call. Germline assignment: CDR1 DFQATT and CDR2 SNEGSKA (reference sequence). The germline V and J ends were trimmed by 7 bases and 5 bases, with 8 bases remaining between them. The CDR3 sequence is 10 residues long. The CDR3 coding sequence is TGCAGTGTAGCCCAGTATGGCTACACCTTC. Its translation: CSVAQYGYTF.

The chain has TRBV7-9 and TRBJ1-5; D is unresolved. Between the trimmed V and J ends, which lost 3 bases and 3 bases, there was a span of 9 bases. The V gene's germline CDR1 is SEHNR and CDR2 FQNEAQ (reference sequence). The CDR3 totals 14 residues. The CDR3 nucleotides are TGTGCCAGCAGCTTCGGTAAGGACAATCAGCCCCAGCATTTT. Encoded protein: CASSFGKDNQPQHF.

The V call is TRBV27, the J call TRBJ2-3; D not resolved. With 5 bases removed from V and 4 bases from J, the gap between germline ends came to 7 bases. Germline V lookup: CDR1 MNHEY, CDR2 SMNVEV (reference sequence). There are 12 residues in the CDR3. The CDR3 spells CASSPRPDTQYF. DNA for the CDR3: TGTGCCAGCAGTCCTCGCCCAGATACGCAGTATTTT.

V is TRBV6-6 and J is TRBJ2-7; a possible D gene is TRBD1 (6 bases). Germline V gene lookup returns CDR1 MNHNY and CDR2 SVGAGI (reference sequence). The CDR3 consists of 15 residues. Trimming stripped 1 base from V and 1 base from J, with 11 bases between. The CDR3 here is CASSYLGTPSYEQYF. In nucleotides, the CDR3 is TGTGCCAGCAGTTACTTGGGGACACCGTCCTACGAGCAGTACTTC.